The 4 T cell receptor beta chains listed next were all sequenced from one sample in a study of blood T cells in healthy people across ages. For the second PCR, which ran for about 7 to 12 cycles, a sample-barcoded 5' primer and a J-beta primer mix were used. TCRdb processed the 5' RACE reads anew with MiXCR; each CDR3 protein has one entry. The table has 600,000 or so distinct CDR3 sequences, approximately 30% seen once. Sequencing used blood. The receptors stem from an elderly woman in good health.

V usage is TRBV10-3 and J usage is TRBJ2-7; 7 positions agree with TRBD1. CDR1 is ENHRY, CDR2 SYGVKD, per germline. The CDR3 loop spans 15 amino acids. V shed 4 bases, J shed 1 base, and the junction held 7 bases outside the gene matches. CDR3 sequence (DNA): TGTGCCATCAGTGTCTGGGCAGGGGGATCCTACGAGCAGTACTTC. It is translated as CAISVWAGGSYEQYF.

This chain joins TRBV20-1 and TRBJ2-1, with D uncertain. V lost 3 bases and J 6 bases, leaving 24 bases between the germline ends. Germline V gives CDR1 DFQATT, CDR2 SNEGSKA (reference sequence). The CDR3 is 17 residues long. CDR3 DNA sequence: TGCAGTGCTAGTTCCCGGGTGACGAATAGTCTTGGCAATGAGCAGTTCTTC. This encodes CSASSRVTNSLGNEQFF.

The genes are TRBV7-6 and TRBJ2-1; 9 nucleotides align to TRBD2. Germline V gives CDR1 SGHVS, CDR2 FNYEAQ. This CDR3 comprises 16 residues. V was pared by 5 bases and J by 4 bases, with 9 bases of the junction left unmatched. The DNA for the CDR3 is TGTGCCAGCAGCGCGACTCTAGCGGGGCCTTACAATGAGCAGTTCTTC. The encoded protein is CASSATLAGPYNEQFF.

Ten or more counts support this clonotype. The genes are TRBV15 and TRBJ2-1; TRBD1 is a possible D gene (6 bases). The length of the CDR3 is 15 residues. Germline-derived CDR1 and CDR2 are LNHNV and YYDKDF (reference sequence). Trimming left V 1 base short and J 3 bases short, with 10 bases between. CDR3 region: CATSRAGDNYNEQFF. The DNA for the CDR3 is TGTGCCACCAGCAGAGCCGGGGACAACTACAATGAGCAGTTCTTC. The full variable domain, in which reference TRBV15 and TRBJ2-1 provide the parts outside the CDR3, is DAMVIQNPRYQVTQFGKPVTLSCSQTLNHNVMYWYQQKSSQAPKLLFHYYDKDFNNEADTPDNFQSRRPNTSFCFLDIRSPGLGDTAMYLCATSRAGDNYNEQFFGPGTRLTVL.